Given below is one TCR beta chain in context. Its antigen is undetermined. Treg sorting used a CD4+CD25+CD127-/low gate. After constant-region reverse-primer amplification, full-length variable regions underwent semi-nested PCR with Nested Universal Primer A. Each CDR3 protein is one row after TCRdb ran MiXCR on the 5' RACE reads. The sample shows more than 55,000 distinct CDR3 sequences, about a fifth of them seen only once. The study, taken as a whole, reports: Tumor memory CD4+ T cell TCR gene usage was found to cluster with blood and lymph node memory CD4+ cells and with lymph node naive CD4+ cells. Tumor Tregs overlapped most with tumor, then blood, naive CD4+ cells. The larger cohort examined one V-J beta rearrangement, not whole repertoires.

CDR1 and CDR2 from the germline V gene are DFQATT and SNEGSKA (reference sequence). CDR3 length: 15 amino acids. Trimming removed 3 bases from V and 1 base from J; junction bases left unmatched: 7. The gene calls are TRBV20-1 and TRBJ2-3; 7 nucleotides match TRBD2. Sequencing used tumor-infiltrating Tregs sorted from the breast tumor. This TCR was sampled from a female donor with breast cancer. The chain's CDR3 is CSARSPRERTDTQYF. CDR3 DNA sequence: TGCAGTGCTAGGTCACCGCGGGAGCGCACAGATACGCAGTATTTT.